The 19 T cell receptor beta chains below all came from one sample that was sequenced in a study of blood T cell repertoires in COVID-19. Produced via immunoSEQ multiplex PCR; TCRdb's table is partial and in-frame only. This table holds just over 80,000 clones, about 86% found once. Sequencing used peripheral blood. The receptors were sampled from a man at least 80 years old with acute or convalescent COVID-19.

The J gene is TRBJ1-2, the V gene TRBV5-8, with TRBD1 matching over 8 bases. The CDR3 is 15 amino acids. V shed 1 base, J shed 5 bases, and the junction held 7 bases outside the gene matches. From germline, CDR1 is SGHTS and CDR2 YDEGEE. The CDR3 bases are TGTGCCAGCAGCTTGTGGCAGGGGGCTAGTTATGGCTACACCTTC. It translates to CASSLWQGASYGYTF. Variable domain in full (rest from reference TRBV5-8 and TRBJ1-2): EAGVTQSPTHLIKTRGQQATLRCSPISGHTSVYWYQQALGLGLQFLLWYDEGEERNRGNFPPRFSGRQFPNYSSELNVNALELEDSALYLCASSLWQGASYGYTFGSGTRLTVV.

The chain joins TRBV9 to TRBJ2-7; D may be TRBD2 (5 bases). This CDR3 has 14 residues. V was trimmed by 1 base and J by 0 bases, leaving 8 bases between them. CDR1 and CDR2 from the germline V gene are SGDLS and YYNGEE. CDR3 amino acids: CASSVLGSSYEQYF. As DNA, the CDR3 is TGTGCCAGCAGCGTATTAGGGAGCTCCTACGAGCAGTACTTC.

This clone turned up a few times. This rearrangement joins TRBV28 to TRBJ2-3; TRBD2 matches 7 bases. This CDR3 is built from 17 residues. CDR1 is MDHEN, CDR2 SYDVKM, per germline. The V gene end was trimmed by 1 base and the J gene end by 2 bases; junction bases not matched to a gene: 9. In DNA, the CDR3 is TGTGCCAGCAGTTTATTGTCTTGGCGGGAGAACACAGATACGCAGTATTTT. Translating it yields CASSLLSWRENTDTQYF.

V usage is TRBV5-4 and J usage is TRBJ2-7, with D perhaps TRBD2 (5 bases). CDR1 and CDR2 (germline): SGHNT, YYREEE (reference sequence). This CDR3 region has 15 residues. The V gene lost 0 bases and the J gene lost 1 base, with 11 bases spanning the gap. The CDR3 DNA sequence: TGTGCCAGCAGCTTGGACGGGGAGCCTTCCTACGAGCAGTACTTC. Its translation: CASSLDGEPSYEQYF.

The chain links TRBV4-3 to TRBJ1-4; D perhaps matches TRBD1 (6 bases). This CDR3 is 16 amino acids long. Deletions cut 1 base from V and 5 bases from J, with 14 bases between. CDR1 and CDR2 (germline): LGHNA, YSLEER. The CDR3 sequence is CASSQVGGGQNEKLFF. CDR3 DNA sequence: TGCGCCAGCAGCCAAGTGGGGGGGGGCCAAAATGAAAAACTGTTTTTT.

The chain has TRBV28 and TRBJ1-2; D unclear. This CDR3 is built from 14 residues. Germline V lookup: CDR1 MDHEN, CDR2 SYDVKM. The V and J ends lost 3 bases and 2 bases respectively, with 10 bases between them. The CDR3 DNA reads as TGTGCCAGCAGTTTGGCACCGCCCAACTATGGCTACACCTTC. It codes for CASSLAPPNYGYTF.

The chain links TRBV28 to TRBJ1-6, with 8 nucleotides matching TRBD1. The CDR3 consists of 16 residues. Per the germline V gene, CDR1 is MDHEN and CDR2 is SYDVKM. V lost 5 bases, J lost 6 bases, and 9 bases stayed unmatched. This chain's CDR3 is CASSAIQGGPNSPLHF. CDR3 sequence (DNA): TGTGCCAGCAGTGCCATACAGGGGGGGCCTAATTCACCCCTCCACTTT.

V and J are TRBV18 and TRBJ1-1; TRBD1 is a possible D gene (6 bases). CDR1 and CDR2 from the germline V gene are KGHSH and LQKENI. This CDR3 has 16 amino acids. Trimming shortened V by 4 bases and J by 1 base, and 16 bases separated the two germline ends. This CDR3 is CASSLGTNWANTEAFF. CDR3 DNA: TGTGCCAGCTCACTCGGGACAAATTGGGCGAACACTGAAGCTTTCTTT.

This chain links TRBV19 with TRBJ1-2; D not certain. The CDR3 loop spans 15 amino acids. Trimming stripped 7 bases from V and 2 bases from J, with 17 bases between. Germline values: CDR1 LNHDA, CDR2 SQIVND (reference sequence). CDR3 loop: CASTSPRGRNYGYTF. CDR3 DNA sequence: TGTGCCAGTACCTCCCCTAGAGGCAGAAACTATGGCTACACCTTC.

The V and J genes are TRBV10-3 and TRBJ2-7, with TRBD1 as a possible D gene (6 bases). Per the germline V gene, CDR1 is ENHRY and CDR2 is SYGVKD. With 5 bases removed from V and 3 bases from J, the gap between germline ends came to 17 bases. This CDR3 has 15 residues. The CDR3 reads CAISPGQRHYYEQYF. CDR3 sequence (DNA): TGTGCCATCAGTCCCGGACAGAGGCACTACTACGAGCAGTACTTC.

The chain recombines TRBV9 with TRBJ2-2; the match to TRBD2 covers 8 bases. V trimming: 2 bases; J trimming: 1 base; junction bases outside the gene matches: 4. CDR1 and CDR2 (germline): SGDLS, YYNGEE. This CDR3 comprises 16 residues. The CDR3 spells CASSVGSGMNTGELFF. The CDR3 DNA sequence: TGTGCCAGCAGCGTGGGTAGCGGGATGAACACCGGGGAGCTGTTTTTT.

The V call is TRBV5-4, the J call TRBJ1-2; D is possibly TRBD1 (5 bases). Germline loops: CDR1 SGHNT, CDR2 YYREEE (reference sequence). The CDR3 extends over 14 amino acids. V was cut by 5 bases and J by 8 bases, with 19 bases left in between. The CDR3 protein is CASRGGDSWQGYTF. The CDR3 region has the DNA TGTGCCAGCAGGGGAGGGGACTCTTGGCAGGGCTACACCTTC.

The rearrangement uses TRBV5-6 and TRBJ1-4, with 7 bases that match TRBD1. V dropped 4 bases and J dropped 8; count of bases not matched to a gene: 8. This CDR3 has 14 amino acids. Germline loops: CDR1 SGHDT, CDR2 YYEEEE. CDR3 DNA: TGTGCCAGCAGCACGGACAGGAGCGAGGAAAAACTGTTTTTT. Its translation is CASSTDRSEEKLFF.

The V and J genes are TRBV9 and TRBJ1-2, with 10 bases matching TRBD1. V shed 0 bases and J 8 bases; nucleotides not matched to a gene: 10. The CDR3 runs to 16 residues. Germline V gene data show CDR1 as SGDLS and CDR2 as YYNGEE. Written as DNA, the CDR3 is TGTGCCAGCAGCGTAGATCCCGGGACAGGGGAGAGAGGCTACACCTTC. Translation: CASSVDPGTGERGYTF.

The chain recombines TRBV6-5 with TRBJ1-4; D gene ambiguous. The CDR3 runs 14 residues. V was trimmed by 6 bases and J by 4 bases, leaving 12 bases between them. Germline V gene lookup returns CDR1 MNHEY and CDR2 SVGAGI. DNA of the CDR3: TGTGCCAGCAGCCAGGAGCGGAATAATGAAAAACTGTTTTTT. Residues: CASSQERNNEKLFF.

The V gene is TRBV7-3, the J gene TRBJ2-3; D may be TRBD2 (6 bases). Trimming took off 5 bases at V and 1 base at J, with 13 bases between the two ends. Germline-derived CDR1 and CDR2 are SGHTA and FQGTGA. This CDR3 is built from 15 residues. CDR3 DNA: TGTGCCAGCAGCCCCCGGGGGTTTGGCACAGATACGCAGTATTTT. Its protein product is CASSPRGFGTDTQYF.

The gene calls are TRBV6-1 and TRBJ1-1, with D maybe TRBD1 (6 bases). Trimming took 7 bases from V and 6 from J, leaving 18 bases between them. Germline V gene sequence: CDR1 MNHNS, CDR2 SASEGT. This CDR3 has 14 amino acids. CDR3 amino acids: CASIRQGLEAEAFF. DNA for the CDR3: TGTGCCAGCATTAGGCAGGGGTTAGAGGCTGAAGCTTTCTTT.

V and J are TRBV7-9 and TRBJ1-2, with D maybe TRBD1 (5 bases). The CDR3 totals 14 residues. V lost 2 bases and J lost 8, with 15 bases in between. Germline values: CDR1 SEHNR, CDR2 FQNEAQ (reference sequence). This CDR3 is CASSLRSGIGGYTF. In DNA, the CDR3 is TGTGCCAGCAGCTTAAGATCAGGGATTGGGGGCTACACCTTC.

V gene TRBV6-5 combines with J gene TRBJ1-3; D gene unclear. The ends were cut back, 0 bases at V and 4 bases at J, with 10 bases in the middle. Looked up from germline, CDR1 is MNHEY and CDR2 is SVGAGI. The CDR3 extends over 15 amino acids. Here the CDR3 DNA reads TGTGCCAGCAGTTACTCTTTAGGCAGGGGAAACACCATATATTTT. Its translation: CASSYSLGRGNTIYF.